The entry below gives a single TCR beta chain sequence along with its context. Antigen unknown. The record originates from a study of T cell responses to AZD1222 COVID-19 vaccine. Study results and caveats: The study reported that nearly half of spike-specific TCRs target unmutated variant regions. Repertoires were sampled only after the peak T cell response.

Profiling relied on immunoSEQ multiplex PCR, and the TCRdb table lists in-frame clones only, not all of them. Altogether roughly 140,000 clones are present, 75% to 95% being singletons, with the ten largest covering less than 3.5%. The CDR3 totals 14 residues. Looked up from germline, CDR1 is MNHEY and CDR2 is SMNVEV (reference sequence). V gave up 3 bases and J gave up 6 bases, with 12 bases separating them. The chain links TRBV27 to TRBJ1-5; tentative D call: TRBD1 (5 bases). Material: peripheral blood, obtained on day 0 of MenACWY control vaccination. This TCR derives from an adult in good health. The CDR3 DNA sequence: TGTGCCAGCAGTTTGGGCAGGGCGGCTCAGCCCCAGCATTTT. This gives the protein CASSLGRAAQPQHF.